The 27 T cell receptor beta chains reported below all come from one sample, sequenced in a study of T cells in women clearing cervical HPV infection. Repertoires were generated with immunoSEQ multiplex PCR, while TCRdb's copy carries only in-frame clones and drops some. The listing records 9,000 to 15,000 clones. Sequencing was carried out using blood buffy coat. The receptors stem from a woman aged 18 to 75 with a cervical HPV16 infection that either progressed to CIN3+ or cleared (not recorded which).

Details on this clone: Read coverage stops 3 residues before the CDR3 terminus; the germline J gene supplies the remainder. The genes are TRBV7-9 and TRBJ2-4; a weak D match, TRBD2 (5 bases). Germline assignment: CDR1 SEHNR and CDR2 FQNEAQ (reference sequence). The CDR3 loop spans 14 amino acids. The CDR3 protein is CASSLGGGDYGQYF. Incomplete CDR3 DNA: TGTGCCAGCAGCTTAGGAGGCGGAGACTATGGT.

Its frequency marks this clone as medium-sized. The read comes to an end 3 residues before the CDR3 does, leaving the germline J gene to fill in the end. The V call is TRBV2, the J call TRBJ2-4; D not certain. Deletions cut 6 bases from V and 7 bases from J, with 13 bases between. Germline assignment: CDR1 SNHLY and CDR2 FYNNEI. CDR3 length: 13 residues. CDR3 residues: CASRLVGFNIQYF. The sequenced part of the CDR3 DNA is TGTGCCAGCAGGCTGGTCGGGTTCAACATT.

In the case of this clone: The read terminates 3 residues ahead of where the CDR3 ends, so the germline J gene completes it. The chain combines TRBV28 with TRBJ1-5; D not resolved. Per the germline V gene, CDR1 is MDHEN and CDR2 is SYDVKM. Trimming took off 2 bases at V and 3 bases at J, with 11 bases between the two ends. This CDR3 is built from 15 residues. The sequenced CDR3 bases are TGTGCCAGCAGTTTAAGCCGATCTCCCAATCAGCCC. It specifies CASSLSRSPNQP. The complete CDR3 protein is CASSLSRSPNQPQHF.

A note on this clone: The read falls 3 residues short of the CDR3 end, and the missing part is taken from the germline J gene. The chain carries TRBV5-1 and TRBJ2-1; 7 nucleotides agree with TRBD1. J was trimmed by 8 bases and V by 1 base; bases with no gene match: 3. CDR3 size: 13 residues. CDR1 SGHRS and CDR2 YFSETQ come from the germline V gene. The sequenced part of the CDR3 DNA is TGCGCCAGCAGCTTGAACACAGGGGATGAG. Residues: CASSLNTGDE. The full CDR3 sequence reads CASSLNTGDEQFF.

A remark on this clone: The CDR3 extends 3 residues past the end of the read, so its final part is completed from the germline J gene. The chain joins TRBV19 to TRBJ1-1; D may be TRBD1 (6 bases). Germline V gives CDR1 LNHDA, CDR2 SQIVND (reference sequence). The CDR3 contains 15 residues. Trimming took off 5 bases at V and 7 bases at J, with 20 bases between the two ends. The CDR3 sequence is CASSLQGTLLREAFF. Incomplete CDR3 DNA: TGTGCCAGTAGTTTGCAGGGGACCCTTCTTCGTGAA.

With respect to this clone: The sequenced fragment ends 3 residues before the CDR3 boundary, so the rest is inferred from the germline J gene. This rearrangement joins TRBV18 to TRBJ2-2; TRBD1 aligns across 10 bases. There are 18 residues in the CDR3. With 3 bases clipped from V and 3 bases from J, the junction kept 10 bases outside the gene matches. Germline CDR1 reads KGHSH; CDR2 reads LQKENI. CDR3 DNA (partial): TGTGCCAGCTCACCTGCGCGGAGGGACAGGGGATACACCGGGGAG. This codes for CASSPARRDRGYTGE. The CDR3 as a whole reads CASSPARRDRGYTGELFF.

For this clone: Read coverage stops 3 residues before the CDR3 terminus; the germline J gene supplies the remainder. This rearrangement joins TRBV5-1 to TRBJ1-6; 9 bases map to TRBD1. V shed 0 bases and J 6 bases; nucleotides not matched to a gene: 4. The germline V gene encodes CDR1 SGHRS and CDR2 YFSETQ. This CDR3 spans 16 amino acids. The CDR3 spells CASSLGQGVGNSPLHF. The CDR3 bases that were read are TGCGCCAGCAGCTTGGGACAGGGGGTTGGTAATTCACCC.

This clone is labeled medium-sized based on frequency. The read gets to within 3 residues of the CDR3 end, and the germline J gene fills in the rest. Other DNA variants within this sample encode the same CDR3. The chain has TRBV29-1 and TRBJ1-2; TRBD1 agrees at 9 bases. V was pared by 7 bases and J by 4 bases, with 1 base of the junction left unmatched. The CDR3 sequence is 11 residues long. The V gene's germline CDR1 is SQVTM and CDR2 ANQGSEA. The sequenced part of the CDR3 DNA is TGCAGCGCGGACAGGGGCTATGGC. Translating gives CSADRGYG. The whole CDR3 region reads CSADRGYGYTF.

As for this clone: Read coverage stops 3 residues before the CDR3 terminus; the germline J gene supplies the remainder. This chain connects TRBV2 to TRBJ2-5; no clear D gene. The CDR3 is 11 residues long. From germline, CDR1 is SNHLY and CDR2 FYNNEI. Trimming pared 8 bases from V and 1 base from J, leaving 5 bases between. CDR3 sequence: CASAGQETQYF. CDR3 bases read: TGTGCCAGCGCCGGCCAAGAGACC.

Turning to this clone: The read ends 3 residues early relative to the CDR3; the germline J gene fills the gap. This chain connects TRBV10-3 to TRBJ1-5, with 9 bases that match TRBD1. This CDR3 is built from 14 residues. The germline CDR1 and CDR2 sequences are ENHRY and SYGVKD. V lost 10 bases and J lost 1; bases outside the gene matches: 5. The CDR3 sequence is CATWTGASNQPQHF. CDR3 bases read: TGTGCCACCTGGACAGGGGCGAGCAATCAGCCC.

As regards this clone: The read ends 3 residues early relative to the CDR3; the germline J gene fills the gap. V gene TRBV10-2 combines with J gene TRBJ2-1; possibly TRBD2 for D (6 bases). V lost 8 bases to trimming and J lost 1 base, with 21 bases between them. Germline V gives CDR1 WSHSY, CDR2 SAAADI. The CDR3 consists of 17 residues. CDR3 bases read: TGCGCCAGCCAGAACTTCCGACTAGACAGTTCCTACAATGAG. Amino acid sequence: CASQNFRLDSSYNE. Given in full, the CDR3 is CASQNFRLDSSYNEQFF.

Note on this clone: The CDR3 extends 3 residues past the end of the read, so its final part is completed from the germline J gene. The chain combines TRBV20-1 with TRBJ2-3; D may be TRBD2 (5 bases). CDR3 length: 14 residues. In germline, CDR1 is DFQATT, CDR2 SNEGSKA (reference sequence). The CDR3 is CSASAGYSNQPQYF. CDR3 bases read: TGCAGTGCTAGTGCGGGCTATAGCAATCAGCCG.

A note on this clone: The CDR3 goes on 3 residues after the read ends, and that part is filled in from the germline J gene. This chain uses TRBV6-2 or TRBV6-3 with TRBJ2-5, with TRBD2 matching over 10 bases. The CDR3 is 16 amino acids. The germline V gene has CDR1 MNHEY and CDR2 SVGEGT. Trimming removed 4 bases from V and 7 bases from J; junction bases left unmatched: 12. CDR3 DNA (partial): TGTGCCAGCAGTTCCCCGGTAGCGGGGGGCAAGGGGACC. Residues: CASSSPVAGGKGT. The CDR3 reads in full as CASSSPVAGGKGTQYF.

To note about this clone: The read is 3 residues too short to cover the CDR3 end, so that end is filled in from the germline J gene. The chain is built from TRBV5-1 and TRBJ1-1; D possibly corresponds to TRBD1 (6 bases). In germline, CDR1 is SGHRS, CDR2 YFSETQ. There are 15 residues in the CDR3. V dropped 4 bases and J dropped 6 bases, with 19 bases sitting between them. The CDR3 here is CASSLGYRDNPEAFF. Partial CDR3 DNA: TGCGCCAGCAGCCTGGGATACCGGGACAACCCTGAA.

For this clone: The missing CDR3 end, 3 residues past where the read stops, is filled in from the germline J gene. The genes are TRBV20-1 and TRBJ2-5; TRBD1 might be the D (5 bases). V was pared by 0 bases and J by 4 bases, with 12 bases between. CDR3 length equals 14 residues. Germline V CDR1 and CDR2: DFQATT, SNEGSKA (reference sequence). The CDR3 protein is CSARDPQGRETQYF. The sequenced CDR3 bases are TGCAGTGCTAGAGATCCCCAGGGAAGAGAGACC.

In terms of frequency, this clone is medium-sized. The read is 3 residues too short to cover the CDR3 end, so that end is filled in from the germline J gene. V is TRBV7-3 and J is TRBJ1-6, with 8 positions matching TRBD1. V gave up 4 bases and J gave up 10 bases; unmatched junction bases: 6. The CDR3 extends over 14 amino acids. Germline CDR1 SGHTA, CDR2 FQGTGA. The covered CDR3 bases are TGTGCCAGCAGCTCGACAGGGGCGAGATCACCC. Its translation is CASSSTGARSP. The whole CDR3 reads CASSSTGARSPLHF.

As regards this clone: The observed sequence ends 3 residues before the CDR3 terminus, with the missing tail filled in from the germline J gene. The chain recombines TRBV12-5 with TRBJ2-2, with TRBD2 matching over 14 bases. This CDR3 spans 17 amino acids. Trimming took 6 bases from V and 4 from J; bases not matched to a gene: 7. Germline loops: CDR1 LGHNT, CDR2 FRNRAP. The CDR3 bases that were read are TGTGCTAGTGGCTGGACTAGCGGGGGGCCACGCACCGGGGAG. Translation: CASGWTSGGPRTGE. The CDR3 reads in full as CASGWTSGGPRTGELFF. Combining the CDR3 with reference TRBV12-5 and TRBJ2-2 gives the whole variable domain DARVTQTPRHKVTEMGQEVTMRCQPILGHNTVFWYRQTMMQGLELLAYFRNRAPLDDSGMPKDRFSAEMPDATLATLKIQPSEPRDSAVYFCASGWTSGGPRTGELFFGEGSRLTVL.

CDR3 bases read: TGTGCCTGGAGCCGGGGACTAGAGGCCAATGAG. Protein sequence: CAWSRGLEANE. The full CDR3 reads CAWSRGLEANEQFF. The chain uses TRBV30 and TRBJ2-1, with TRBD2 matching over 8 bases. The sequence runs out 3 residues before the end of the CDR3; the remainder is reconstructed from the germline J gene. Germline V gene lookup returns CDR1 GTSNPN and CDR2 SVGIG (reference sequence). Trimming at V came to 3 bases and at J to 6 bases, leaving 7 bases not matched to a gene. The CDR3 is 14 amino acids.

For this clone: The CDR3 end is not reached by the read, which stops 3 residues before it; the germline J gene fills it in. This rearrangement joins TRBV11-3 to TRBJ2-1; 10 bases align to TRBD2. CDR3 length: 15 amino acids. Germline V CDR1 and CDR2: SGHNT, YENEEA. V trimming: 5 bases; J trimming: 6 bases; junction bases outside the gene matches: 7. The CDR3 here is CASSPGTSEFNEQFF. CDR3 bases read: TGTGCCAGCAGCCCCGGGACTAGCGAGTTCAATGAG.

Comments on this clone: The DNA ends 3 residues before the CDR3 does, and the rest of the CDR3 is filled in from the germline J gene. This chain connects TRBV19 to TRBJ2-7; TRBD1 matches at 9 bases. The V segment lost 8 bases and the J segment 2 bases; nucleotides outside the gene matches: 7. The length of the CDR3 is 14 residues. CDR1 and CDR2 from the germline V gene are LNHDA and SQIVND (reference sequence). The CDR3 DNA, read in part, is TGTGCCAGTGCTACAGGGGGCGCACCCTACGAG. Protein: CASATGGAPYE. The CDR3, in full, reads CASATGGAPYEQYF.

In regard to this clone: The CDR3 goes on 3 residues after the read ends, and that part is filled in from the germline J gene. This chain links TRBV5-1 with TRBJ1-1, with 9 bases that match TRBD1. V lost 8 bases and J lost 4; bases outside the gene matches: 12. Germline V gene sequence: CDR1 SGHRS, CDR2 YFSETQ. The CDR3 is 15 residues long. The CDR3 bases that were read are TGCGCCAGTTCCGGGACAGGGACGGAGAGCACTGAA. Protein sequence: CASSGTGTESTE. The entire CDR3 sequence reads CASSGTGTESTEAFF.

Of note for this clone: The read terminates 3 residues ahead of where the CDR3 ends, so the germline J gene completes it. The rearrangement links TRBV20-1 to TRBJ2-5; TRBD2 agrees at 9 bases. The germline V gene encodes CDR1 DFQATT and CDR2 SNEGSKA (reference sequence). The CDR3 is 14 residues long. J was trimmed by 5 bases and V by 6 bases; bases with no gene match: 10. The CDR3 bases that were read are TGCAGTGCCAGAAAGCTAGCGGGGAGGGAGACC. The encoded protein is CSARKLAGRET. The whole CDR3 protein is CSARKLAGRETQYF.

As concerns this clone: Read coverage stops 3 residues before the CDR3 terminus; the germline J gene supplies the remainder. The chain uses TRBV18 and TRBJ2-4; 7 bases are a match to TRBD2. Germline values: CDR1 KGHSH, CDR2 LQKENI. The CDR3 length is 12 residues. The CDR3 here is CASHPGDYGQYF. CDR3 DNA (partial): TGTGCCAGCCACCCCGGGGACTATGGT.

With regard to this clone: The DNA ends 3 residues before the CDR3 does, and the rest of the CDR3 is filled in from the germline J gene. The chain employs TRBV5-4 and TRBJ2-5, with 15 bases that match TRBD2. J gave up 2 bases and V 2 bases, and 1 base lay outside the gene matches. CDR1 SGHNT and CDR2 YYREEE come from the germline V gene (reference sequence). There are 16 residues in the CDR3. The CDR3 reads CASSFGLAGGQETQYF. The DNA read from the CDR3 is TGTGCCAGCAGCTTCGGACTAGCGGGGGGGCAAGAGACC. The variable domain in full, completed from reference TRBV5-4 and TRBJ2-5, reads ETGVTQSPTHLIKTRGQQVTLRCSSQSGHNTVSWYQQALGQGPQFIFQYYREEENGRGNFPPRFSGLQFPNYSSELNVNALELDDSALYLCASSFGLAGGQETQYFGPGTRLLVL.

Concerning this clone: The read gets to within 3 residues of the CDR3 end, and the germline J gene fills in the rest. This rearrangement joins TRBV4-1 to TRBJ2-4, with D perhaps matching TRBD1 (5 bases). The CDR3 totals 14 residues. The germline V gene has CDR1 MGHRA and CDR2 YSYEKL. The V and J ends lost 0 bases and 6 bases respectively, with 9 bases between them. Incomplete CDR3 DNA: TGCGCCAGCAGCCAAGAAGGGGTTAGAAACATT. Translation: CASSQEGVRNI. The whole CDR3 sequence reads CASSQEGVRNIQYF.

As to this clone: The CDR3 end falls 3 residues outside the read, so it is completed with the germline J gene. The V and J genes are TRBV6-1 and TRBJ2-3; 7 bases map to TRBD2. This CDR3 spans 15 amino acids. The germline V gene encodes CDR1 MNHNS and CDR2 SASEGT. Trimming removed 2 bases from V and 1 base from J; junction bases left unmatched: 3. CDR3 region: CASSELGGGTDTQYF. CDR3 DNA (partial): TGTGCCAGCAGTGAACTGGGGGGGGGCACAGATACG.

Of note for this clone: The read ends 3 residues before the CDR3 terminus; that terminus is restored from the germline J gene. The chain joins TRBV10-3 to TRBJ2-2; 9 bases match TRBD2. V trimming: 6 bases; J trimming: 3 bases; junction bases outside the gene matches: 2. Germline values: CDR1 ENHRY, CDR2 SYGVKD. This CDR3 region has 14 residues. Incomplete CDR3 DNA: TGTGCCATCAGGCGGGGGGGCGACACCGGGGAG. As protein: CAIRRGGDTGE. The full CDR3 protein is CAIRRGGDTGELFF.